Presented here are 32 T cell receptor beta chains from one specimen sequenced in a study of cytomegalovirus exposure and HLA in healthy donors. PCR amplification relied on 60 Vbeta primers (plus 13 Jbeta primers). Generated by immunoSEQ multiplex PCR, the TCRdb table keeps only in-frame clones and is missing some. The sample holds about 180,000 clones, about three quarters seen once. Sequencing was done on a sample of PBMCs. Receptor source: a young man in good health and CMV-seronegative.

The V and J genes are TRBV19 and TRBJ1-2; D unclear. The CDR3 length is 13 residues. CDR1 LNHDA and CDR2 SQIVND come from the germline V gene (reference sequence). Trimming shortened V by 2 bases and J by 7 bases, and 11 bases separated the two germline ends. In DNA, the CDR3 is TGTGCCAGTAGTATATCGGAGGGAGGTGGCTACACCTTC. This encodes CASSISEGGGYTF.

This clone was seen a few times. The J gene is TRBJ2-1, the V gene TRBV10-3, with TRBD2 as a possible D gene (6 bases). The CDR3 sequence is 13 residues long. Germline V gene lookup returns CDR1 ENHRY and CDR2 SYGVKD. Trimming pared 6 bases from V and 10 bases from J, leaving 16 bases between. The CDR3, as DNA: TGTGCCATCAGCCGGGACTTCCTAGGAGAGCAGTTCTTC. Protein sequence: CAISRDFLGEQFF.

The CDR3 sequence is CASSPIPLGAGELFF. In DNA form, the CDR3 reads TGTGCCAGCAGCCCGATCCCCCTGGGAGCCGGGGAGCTGTTTTTT. This sequence joins TRBV4-2 and TRBJ2-2; D is perhaps TRBD2 (5 bases). V was clipped by 4 bases and J by 6 bases, with 15 bases between them. This CDR3 comprises 15 residues. In germline, CDR1 is LGHNA, CDR2 YNFKEQ.

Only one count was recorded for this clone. CDR3: CATPGGGRAQETQYF. CDR3 in DNA: TGTGCCACCCCGGGTGGGGGGAGGGCGCAAGAGACCCAGTACTTC. The chain carries TRBV21-1 and TRBJ2-5; the table's D gene call, TRBD2, was not cross checked with the DNA. TRBV21-1 is assigned pseudogene status. The CDR3 has 15 amino acids.

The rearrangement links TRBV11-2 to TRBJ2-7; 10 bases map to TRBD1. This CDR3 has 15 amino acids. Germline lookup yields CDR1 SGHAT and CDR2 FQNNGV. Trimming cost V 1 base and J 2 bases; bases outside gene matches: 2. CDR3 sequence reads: CASSLGTGGPYEQYF. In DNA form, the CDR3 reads TGTGCCAGCAGCTTAGGGACAGGGGGTCCCTACGAGCAGTACTTC.

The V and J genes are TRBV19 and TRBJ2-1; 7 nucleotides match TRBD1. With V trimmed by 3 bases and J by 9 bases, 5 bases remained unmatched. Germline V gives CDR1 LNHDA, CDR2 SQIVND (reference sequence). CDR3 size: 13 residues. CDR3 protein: CASSINRGGEQFF. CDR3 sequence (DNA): TGTGCCAGTAGTATTAACAGGGGCGGTGAGCAGTTCTTC.

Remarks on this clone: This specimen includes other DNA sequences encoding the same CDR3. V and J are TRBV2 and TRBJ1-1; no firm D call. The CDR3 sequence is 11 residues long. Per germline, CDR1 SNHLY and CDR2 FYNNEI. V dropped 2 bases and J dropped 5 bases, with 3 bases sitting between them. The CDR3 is CASSELTEAFF. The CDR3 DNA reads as TGTGCCAGCAGTGAACTGACTGAAGCTTTCTTT.

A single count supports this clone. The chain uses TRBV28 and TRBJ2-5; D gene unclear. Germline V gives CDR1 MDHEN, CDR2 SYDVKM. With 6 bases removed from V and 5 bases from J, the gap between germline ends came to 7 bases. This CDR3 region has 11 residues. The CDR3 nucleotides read TGTGCCAGCAGCTCCCGGGAGACCCAGTACTTC. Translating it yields CASSSRETQYF.

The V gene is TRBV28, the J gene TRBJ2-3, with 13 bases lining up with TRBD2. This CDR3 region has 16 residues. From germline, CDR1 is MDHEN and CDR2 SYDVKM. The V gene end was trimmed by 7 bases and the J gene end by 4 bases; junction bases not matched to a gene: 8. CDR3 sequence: CASTDFGLAGADTQYF. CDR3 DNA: TGTGCCAGCACTGATTTCGGACTAGCGGGAGCAGATACGCAGTATTTT.

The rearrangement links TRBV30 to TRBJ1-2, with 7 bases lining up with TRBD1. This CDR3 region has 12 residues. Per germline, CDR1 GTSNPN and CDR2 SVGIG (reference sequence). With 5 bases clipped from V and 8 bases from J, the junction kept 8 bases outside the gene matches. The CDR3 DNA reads TGTGCCTGGCTACAGGGGAGTGGAGGCTACACCTTC. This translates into CAWLQGSGGYTF.

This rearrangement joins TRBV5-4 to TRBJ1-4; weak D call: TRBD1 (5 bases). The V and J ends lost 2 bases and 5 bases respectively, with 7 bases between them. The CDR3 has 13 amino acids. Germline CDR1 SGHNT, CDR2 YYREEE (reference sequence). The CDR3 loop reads CASSFWGNEKLFF. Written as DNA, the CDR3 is TGTGCCAGCAGCTTCTGGGGCAATGAAAAACTGTTTTTT.

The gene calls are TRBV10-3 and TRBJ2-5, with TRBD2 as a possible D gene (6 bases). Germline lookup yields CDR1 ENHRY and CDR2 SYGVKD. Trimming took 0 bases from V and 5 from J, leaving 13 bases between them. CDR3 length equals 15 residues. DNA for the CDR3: TGTGCCATCAGTGAGTCGGGGGGAGTAGGGGAGACCCAGTACTTC. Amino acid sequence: CAISESGGVGETQYF.

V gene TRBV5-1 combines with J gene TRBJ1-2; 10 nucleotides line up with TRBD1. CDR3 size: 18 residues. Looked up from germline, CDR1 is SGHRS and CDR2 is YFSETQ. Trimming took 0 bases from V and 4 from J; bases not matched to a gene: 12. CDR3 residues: CASSLARGTGDIGYGYTF. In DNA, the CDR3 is TGCGCCAGCAGCTTGGCGCGCGGGACAGGGGACATCGGCTATGGCTACACCTTC. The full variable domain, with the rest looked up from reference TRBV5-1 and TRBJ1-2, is KAGVTQTPRYLIKTRGQQVTLSCSPISGHRSVSWYQQTPGQGLQFLFEYFSETQRNKGNFPGRFSGRQFSNSRSEMNVSTLELGDSALYLCASSLARGTGDIGYGYTFGSGTRLTVV.

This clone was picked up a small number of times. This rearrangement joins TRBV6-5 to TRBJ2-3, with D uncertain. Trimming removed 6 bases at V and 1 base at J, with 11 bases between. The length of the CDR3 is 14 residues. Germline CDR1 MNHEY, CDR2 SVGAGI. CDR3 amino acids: CASRPWQGTDTQYF. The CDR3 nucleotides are TGTGCCAGCAGACCCTGGCAGGGCACAGATACGCAGTATTTT.

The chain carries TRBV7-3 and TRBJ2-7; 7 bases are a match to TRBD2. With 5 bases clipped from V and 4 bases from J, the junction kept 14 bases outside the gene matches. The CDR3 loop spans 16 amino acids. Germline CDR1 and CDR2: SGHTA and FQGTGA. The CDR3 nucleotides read TGTGCCAGCAGCCTTGGCTCCGGCGGGGAGGGTTACGAGCAGTACTTC. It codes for CASSLGSGGEGYEQYF.

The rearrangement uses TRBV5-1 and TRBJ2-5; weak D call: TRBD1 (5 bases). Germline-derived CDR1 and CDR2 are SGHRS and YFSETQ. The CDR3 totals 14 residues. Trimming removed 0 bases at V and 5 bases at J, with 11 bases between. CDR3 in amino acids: CASSLGQGSETQYF. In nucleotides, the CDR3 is TGCGCCAGCAGCTTGGGGCAGGGTTCGGAGACCCAGTACTTC.

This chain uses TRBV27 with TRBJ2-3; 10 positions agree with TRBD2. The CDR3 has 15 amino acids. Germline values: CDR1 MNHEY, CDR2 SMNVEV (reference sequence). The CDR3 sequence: CEQDGGTSGTDTQYF. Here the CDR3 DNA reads TGTGAGCAGGATGGCGGGACTAGCGGCACAGATACGCAGTATTTT.

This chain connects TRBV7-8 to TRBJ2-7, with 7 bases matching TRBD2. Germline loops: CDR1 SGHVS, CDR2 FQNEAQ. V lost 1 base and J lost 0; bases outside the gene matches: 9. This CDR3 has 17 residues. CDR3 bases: TGTGCCAGCAGCTTAGAGTCGGTGCGGGGGAGCTCCTACGAGCAGTACTTC. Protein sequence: CASSLESVRGSSYEQYF.

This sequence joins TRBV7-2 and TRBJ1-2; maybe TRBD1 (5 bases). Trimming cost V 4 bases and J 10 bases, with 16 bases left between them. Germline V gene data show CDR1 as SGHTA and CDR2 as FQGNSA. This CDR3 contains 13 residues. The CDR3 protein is CASSWGLDPPYTF. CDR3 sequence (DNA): TGTGCCAGCAGCTGGGGCCTGGACCCTCCCTACACCTTC.

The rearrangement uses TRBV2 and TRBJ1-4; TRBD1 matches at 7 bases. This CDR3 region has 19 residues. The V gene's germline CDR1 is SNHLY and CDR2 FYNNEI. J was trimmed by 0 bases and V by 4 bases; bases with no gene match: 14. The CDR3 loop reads CASSGPRQGVAPTNEKLFF. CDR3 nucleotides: TGTGCCAGCAGTGGGCCGCGACAGGGTGTGGCGCCAACTAATGAAAAACTGTTTTTT.

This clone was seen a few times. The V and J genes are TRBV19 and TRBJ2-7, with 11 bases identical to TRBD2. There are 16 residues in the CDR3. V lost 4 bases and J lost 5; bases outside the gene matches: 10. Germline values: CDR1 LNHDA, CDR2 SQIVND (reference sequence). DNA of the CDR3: TGTGCCAGTAGTAAACTAGCGGGAGATAGTGGCAACGAGCAGTACTTC. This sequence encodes CASSKLAGDSGNEQYF.

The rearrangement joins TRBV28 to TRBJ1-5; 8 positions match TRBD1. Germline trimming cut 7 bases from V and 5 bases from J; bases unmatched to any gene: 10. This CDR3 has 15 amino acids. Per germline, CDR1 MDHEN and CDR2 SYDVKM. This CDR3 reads CASTAAGQADQPQHF. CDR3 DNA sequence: TGTGCCAGCACCGCTGCGGGACAGGCTGATCAGCCCCAGCATTTT.

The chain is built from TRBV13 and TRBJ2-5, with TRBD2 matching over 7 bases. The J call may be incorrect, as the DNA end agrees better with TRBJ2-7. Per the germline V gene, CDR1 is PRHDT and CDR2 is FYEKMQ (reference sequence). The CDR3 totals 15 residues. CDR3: CASSPWASGPYEQYF. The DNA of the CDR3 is TGTGCCAGCAGCCCTTGGGCTAGCGGCCCCTACGAGCAGTACTTC.

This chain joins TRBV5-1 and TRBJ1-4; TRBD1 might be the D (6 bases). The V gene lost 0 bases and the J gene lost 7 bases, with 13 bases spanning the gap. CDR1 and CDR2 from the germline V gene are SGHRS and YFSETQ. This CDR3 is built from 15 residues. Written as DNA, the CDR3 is TGCGCCAGCAGCTTGGTTGGCAGGGGTTCTGAAAAACTGTTTTTT. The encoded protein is CASSLVGRGSEKLFF.

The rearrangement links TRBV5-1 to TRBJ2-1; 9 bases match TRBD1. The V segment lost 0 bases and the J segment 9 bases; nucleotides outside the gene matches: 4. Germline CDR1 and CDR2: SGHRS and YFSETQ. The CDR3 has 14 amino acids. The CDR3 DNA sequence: TGCGCCAGCAGCTTGGATGGACAGGGGACTGAGCAGTTCTTC. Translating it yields CASSLDGQGTEQFF.

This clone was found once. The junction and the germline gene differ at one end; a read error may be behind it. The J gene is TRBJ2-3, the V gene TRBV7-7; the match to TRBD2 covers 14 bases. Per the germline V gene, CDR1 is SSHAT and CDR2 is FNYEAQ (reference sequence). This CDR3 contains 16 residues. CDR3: CASSRGLAGAGDTQYF. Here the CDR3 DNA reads TGTGCTAGCAGCAGGGGACTAGCGGGGGCGGGAGATACGCAGTATTTT.

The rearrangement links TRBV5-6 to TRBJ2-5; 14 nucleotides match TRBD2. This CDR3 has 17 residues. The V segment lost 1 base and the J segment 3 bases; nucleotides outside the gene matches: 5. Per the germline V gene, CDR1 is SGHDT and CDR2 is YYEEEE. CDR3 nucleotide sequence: TGTGCCAGCAGCTTGTGGGGGGGACTAGCGGGGGAAGAGACCCAGTACTTC. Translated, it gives CASSLWGGLAGEETQYF.

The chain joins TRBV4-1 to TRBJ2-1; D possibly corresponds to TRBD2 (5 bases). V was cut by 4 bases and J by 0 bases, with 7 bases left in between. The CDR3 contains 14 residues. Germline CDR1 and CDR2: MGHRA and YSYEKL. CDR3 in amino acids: CASSPGVSYNEQFF. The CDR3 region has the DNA TGCGCCAGCAGCCCCGGGGTCTCCTACAATGAGCAGTTCTTC.

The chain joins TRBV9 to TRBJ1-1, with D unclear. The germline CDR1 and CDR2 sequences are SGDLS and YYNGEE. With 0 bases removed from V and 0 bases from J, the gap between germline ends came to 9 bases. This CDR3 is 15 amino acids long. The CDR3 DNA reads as TGTGCCAGCAGCGTAGAAGGGAGCATGAACACTGAAGCTTTCTTT. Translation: CASSVEGSMNTEAFF.

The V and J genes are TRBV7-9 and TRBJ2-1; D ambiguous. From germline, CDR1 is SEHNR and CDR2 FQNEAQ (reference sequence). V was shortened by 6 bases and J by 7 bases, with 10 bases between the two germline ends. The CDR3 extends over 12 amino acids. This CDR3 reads CASRLIGNEQFF. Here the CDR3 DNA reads TGTGCCAGCAGACTAATTGGGAATGAGCAGTTCTTC.

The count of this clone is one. This chain's CDR3 is CASSPGGGSGSTDTQYF. CDR3 sequence (DNA): TGCGCCAGCAGCCCGGGCGGTGGTAGCGGAAGCACAGATACGCAGTATTTT. The V and J genes are TRBV4-1 and TRBJ2-3; maybe TRBD2 (6 bases). V lost 4 bases to trimming and J lost 0 bases, with 17 bases between them. Germline CDR1 is MGHRA and CDR2 is YSYEKL. The CDR3 runs to 17 residues.

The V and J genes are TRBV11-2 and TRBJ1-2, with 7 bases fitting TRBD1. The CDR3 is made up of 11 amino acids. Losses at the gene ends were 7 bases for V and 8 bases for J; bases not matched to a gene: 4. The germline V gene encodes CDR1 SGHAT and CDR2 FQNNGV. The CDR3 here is CASTTGNGYTF. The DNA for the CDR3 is TGTGCCAGCACGACAGGGAACGGCTACACCTTC.